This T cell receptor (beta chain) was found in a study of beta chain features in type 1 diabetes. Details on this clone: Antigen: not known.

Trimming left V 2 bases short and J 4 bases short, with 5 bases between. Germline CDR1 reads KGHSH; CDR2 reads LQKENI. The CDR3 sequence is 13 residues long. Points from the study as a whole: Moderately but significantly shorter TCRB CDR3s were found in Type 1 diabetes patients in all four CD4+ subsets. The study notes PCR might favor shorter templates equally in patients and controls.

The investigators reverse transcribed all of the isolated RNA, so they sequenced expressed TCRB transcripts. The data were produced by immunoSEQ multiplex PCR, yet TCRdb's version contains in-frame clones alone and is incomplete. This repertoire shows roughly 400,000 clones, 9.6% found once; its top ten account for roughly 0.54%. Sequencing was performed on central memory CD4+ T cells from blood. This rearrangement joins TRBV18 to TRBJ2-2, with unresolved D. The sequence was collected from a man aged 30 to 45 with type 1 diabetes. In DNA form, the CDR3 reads TGTGCCAGCTCACCAACGAGCACCGGGGAGCTGTTTTTT. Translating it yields CASSPTSTGELFF.